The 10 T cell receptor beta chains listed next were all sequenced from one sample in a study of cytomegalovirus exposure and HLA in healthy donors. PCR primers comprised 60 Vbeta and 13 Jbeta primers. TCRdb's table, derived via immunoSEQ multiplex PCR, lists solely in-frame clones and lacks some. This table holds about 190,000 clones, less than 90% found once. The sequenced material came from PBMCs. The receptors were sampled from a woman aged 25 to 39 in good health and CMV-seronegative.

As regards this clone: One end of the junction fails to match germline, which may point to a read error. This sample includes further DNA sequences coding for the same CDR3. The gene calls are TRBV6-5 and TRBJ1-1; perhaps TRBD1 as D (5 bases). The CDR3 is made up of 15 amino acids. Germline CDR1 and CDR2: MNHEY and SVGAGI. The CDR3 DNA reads TGTGTCAGCAGTTACGCCCCGACAGTGAACACTGAAGCTTTCTTT. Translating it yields CVSSYAPTVNTEAFF.

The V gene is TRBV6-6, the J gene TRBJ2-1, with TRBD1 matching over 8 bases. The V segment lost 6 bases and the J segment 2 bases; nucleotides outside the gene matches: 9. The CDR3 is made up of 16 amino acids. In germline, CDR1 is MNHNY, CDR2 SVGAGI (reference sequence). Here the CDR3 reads CASRPTGDFPYNEQFF. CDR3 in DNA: TGTGCCAGCAGACCGACAGGGGACTTCCCCTACAATGAGCAGTTCTTC.

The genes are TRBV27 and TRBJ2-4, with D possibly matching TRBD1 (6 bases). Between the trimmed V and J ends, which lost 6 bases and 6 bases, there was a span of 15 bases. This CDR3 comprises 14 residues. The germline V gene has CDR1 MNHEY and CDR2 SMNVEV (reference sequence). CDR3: CASSLLGQPNIQYF. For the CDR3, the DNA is TGTGCCAGCAGCCTTCTCGGACAGCCAAACATTCAGTACTTC.

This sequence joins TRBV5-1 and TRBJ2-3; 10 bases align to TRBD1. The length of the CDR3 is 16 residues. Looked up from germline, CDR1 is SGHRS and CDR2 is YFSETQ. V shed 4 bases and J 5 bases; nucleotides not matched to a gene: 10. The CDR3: CASSPEPGQGIDTQYF. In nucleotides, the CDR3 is TGCGCCAGCAGCCCCGAACCGGGACAGGGGATAGATACGCAGTATTTT. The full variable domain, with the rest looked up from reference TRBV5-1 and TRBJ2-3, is KAGVTQTPRYLIKTRGQQVTLSCSPISGHRSVSWYQQTPGQGLQFLFEYFSETQRNKGNFPGRFSGRQFSNSRSEMNVSTLELGDSALYLCASSPEPGQGIDTQYFGPGTRLTVL.

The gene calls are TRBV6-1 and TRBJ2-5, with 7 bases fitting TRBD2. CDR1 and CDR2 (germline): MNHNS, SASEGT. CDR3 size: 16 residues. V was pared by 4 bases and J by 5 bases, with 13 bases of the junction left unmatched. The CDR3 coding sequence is TGTGCCAGCAGTGGTCTAGCGGAAGCCCTGCGGGAGACCCAGTACTTC. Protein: CASSGLAEALRETQYF.

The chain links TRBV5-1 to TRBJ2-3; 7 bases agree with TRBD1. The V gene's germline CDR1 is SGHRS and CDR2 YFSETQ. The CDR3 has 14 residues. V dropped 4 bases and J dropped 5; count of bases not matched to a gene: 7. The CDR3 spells CASSQGELIDTQYF. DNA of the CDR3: TGCGCCAGCAGCCAGGGGGAGTTAATAGATACGCAGTATTTT.

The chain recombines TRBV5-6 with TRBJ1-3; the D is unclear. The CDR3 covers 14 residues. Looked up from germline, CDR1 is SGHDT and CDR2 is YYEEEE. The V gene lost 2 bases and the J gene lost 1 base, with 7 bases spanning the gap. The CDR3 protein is CASSFGGSGNTIYF. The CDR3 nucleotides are TGTGCCAGCAGCTTCGGAGGGTCTGGAAACACCATATATTTT.

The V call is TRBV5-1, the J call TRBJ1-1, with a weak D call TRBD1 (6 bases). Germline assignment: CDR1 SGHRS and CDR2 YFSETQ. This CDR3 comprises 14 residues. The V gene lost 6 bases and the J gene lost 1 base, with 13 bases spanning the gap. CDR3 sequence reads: CASTLGQPNTEAFF. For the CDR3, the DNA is TGCGCCAGCACCCTTGGACAGCCGAACACTGAAGCTTTCTTT.

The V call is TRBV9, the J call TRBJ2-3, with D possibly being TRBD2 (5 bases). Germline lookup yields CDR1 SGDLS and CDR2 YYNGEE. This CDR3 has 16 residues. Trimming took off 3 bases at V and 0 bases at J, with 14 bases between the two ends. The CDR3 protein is CASSANSGFSTDTQYF. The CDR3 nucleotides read TGTGCCAGCAGCGCCAACAGCGGATTTAGCACAGATACGCAGTATTTT.

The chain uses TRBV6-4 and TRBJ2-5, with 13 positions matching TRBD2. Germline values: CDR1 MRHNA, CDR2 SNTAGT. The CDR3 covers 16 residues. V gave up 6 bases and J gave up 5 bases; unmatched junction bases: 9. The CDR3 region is CASRPTSGGIEETQYF. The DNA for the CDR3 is TGTGCCAGCAGGCCGACTAGCGGGGGGATCGAGGAGACCCAGTACTTC.